Listed below are T cell receptor beta chains from one sample, sequenced in a study of CD8+CD57+ T cells in acquired aplastic anemia. From the reads, TCRdb called clonotypes with MiXCR, one entry per CDR3 protein. The sample lists about 110,000 distinct CDR3 sequences, about half occurring once. Sequenced sample: sorted CD4+, CD8+, or CD8+CD57+ T cells (not recorded which) from PBMCs. The receptors derive from a human donor in good health, serving as a control. Each CDR3 is given with its conserved first and last residue. The D gene is left open where the match is weak. Clone size is not always given. Where it is, it says once, few, many or a class for expanded clones.

CDR3aa | CDR3nt | d_gene | j_gene | v_gene | abundance
CSARDTSYEQYF | TGCAGTGCTAGGGACACCTCCTACGAGCAGTACTTC | . | TRBJ2-7 | TRBV20-1 | .
CASSTFGQKNTEAFF | TGTGCCAGCAGTACTTTCGGACAGAAGAACACTGAAGCTTTCTTT | . | TRBJ1-1 | TRBV9 | .
CASSGQGGEQYF | TGTGCCAGCAGTGGACAGGGCGGCGAGCAGTACTTC | TRBD1 | TRBJ2-7 | TRBV25-1 | once
CASSSQDWPNEQFF | TGTGCCAGCAGCTCCCAAGACTGGCCCAATGAGCAGTTCTTC | . | TRBJ2-1 | TRBV7-6 | many
CASSQGYGTLNSEAFF | TGTGCCAGCAGCCAAGGGTACGGGACACTAAACAGTGAAGCTTTCTTT | . | TRBJ1-1 | TRBV3-1 | .
CATSIPDTVNQPQHF | TGTGCCACCAGCATCCCTGACACGGTCAATCAGCCCCAGCATTTT | . | TRBJ1-5 | TRBV15 | .
CASSQGIAWGDTQYF | TGCGCCAGCAGCCAAGGTATTGCGTGGGGGGATACGCAGTATTTT | . | TRBJ2-3 | TRBV4-3 | many
CASSLAQGAYEQYF | TGTGCCAGCAGCTTAGCGCAGGGGGCCTACGAGCAGTACTTC | TRBD1 | TRBJ2-7 | TRBV9 | .
CASSLEGYSTEAFF | TGTGCCAGCAGCTTGGAAGGGTACAGCACTGAAGCTTTCTTT | . | TRBJ1-1 | TRBV5-5 | many
CASSPTEGLNTEAFF | TGTGCCAGCAGCCCCACGGAGGGATTGAATACTGAAGCTTTCTTT | . | TRBJ1-1 | TRBV5-6 | many
CAISGKGAYSNTGELFF | TGTGCCATCAGTGGAAAGGGGGCCTACTCGAACACCGGGGAGCTGTTTTTT | TRBD1 | TRBJ2-2 | TRBV10-3 | .
CASSLGGPGANVLTF | TGTGCCAGCTCACTAGGGGGACCCGGGGCCAACGTCCTGACTTTC | . | TRBJ2-6 | TRBV18 | .
CATGADSNQPQHF | TGTGCCACCGGGGCAGATAGCAATCAGCCCCAGCATTTT | . | TRBJ1-5 | TRBV15 | .
CASRSGAGNTIYF | TGTGCCAGCAGATCCGGGGCTGGAAACACCATATATTTT | . | TRBJ1-3 | TRBV13 | .
CASSVGQGRDEAFF | TGTGCCAGCAGCGTAGGGCAGGGTAGGGATGAAGCTTTCTTT | . | TRBJ1-1 | TRBV9 | .
CASSVVHNNGYTF | TGTGCCAGCAGCGTAGTACACAACAATGGCTACACCTTC | . | TRBJ1-2 | TRBV2 | once
CASSVSAAETQYF | TGTGCCAGCAGTGTCTCGGCAGCGGAGACCCAGTACTTC | . | TRBJ2-5 | TRBV2 | .
CAISESLDMNTEAFF | TGTGCCATCAGTGAGAGTCTAGACATGAACACTGAAGCTTTCTTT | . | TRBJ1-1 | TRBV10-3 | .
CASSQFRTDTEAFF | TGCGCCAGCAGCCAGTTCCGTACTGACACTGAAGCTTTCTTT | . | TRBJ1-1 | TRBV4-3 | many
CASSLQTGTGASMDYGYTF | TGTGCCAGCAGCCTACAAACCGGGACAGGGGCCTCTATGGACTATGGCTACACCTTC | TRBD1 | TRBJ1-2 | TRBV12-3/TRBV12-4 | .
CASSYSTGSYEQYF | TGTGCCAGCAGCTACTCGACAGGCTCCTACGAGCAGTACTTC | . | TRBJ2-7 | TRBV5-8 | many
CASSERQVYGYTF | TGTGCCAGCAGTGAAAGGCAGGTCTATGGCTACACCTTC | . | TRBJ1-2 | TRBV2 | few
CSVGGARDYGYTF | TGCAGCGTTGGAGGGGCAAGGGACTATGGCTACACCTTC | . | TRBJ1-2 | TRBV29-1 | .
CASSQGGSLGDEQFF | TGCGCCAGCAGCCAAGGGGGCAGCCTCGGGGATGAGCAGTTCTTC | . | TRBJ2-1 | TRBV4-3 | many
CAISEWGANVLTF | TGTGCCATCAGTGAGTGGGGGGCCAACGTCTTGACTTTC | . | TRBJ2-6 | TRBV10-3 | few
CARGDSPYEQYF | TGTGCCAGGGGGGACAGCCCCTACGAGCAGTACTTC | TRBD1 | TRBJ2-7 | TRBV6-1 | .
CAIRGSTEAFF | TGTGCCATCAGGGGGTCCACTGAAGCTTTCTTT | . | TRBJ1-1 | TRBV10-3 | .
CSASRPTGGNQPQHF | TGCAGTGCCAGCAGACCGACAGGGGGCAATCAGCCCCAGCATTTT | TRBD1 | TRBJ1-5 | TRBV20-1 | .
CASSFGSTYGYTF | TGTGCCAGCAGCTTCGGCAGCACCTATGGCTACACCTTC | . | TRBJ1-2 | TRBV13 | .
CASDGQGSTEAFF | TGTGCTAGTGACGGACAGGGATCCACTGAAGCTTTCTTT | TRBD1 | TRBJ1-1 | TRBV12-5 | many
CASSWTSGGYTDTQYF | TGTGCCAGCAGCTGGACTAGCGGGGGTTACACAGATACGCAGTATTTT | TRBD2 | TRBJ2-3 | TRBV5-4 | .
CASTGLSTDTQYF | TGTGCCAGTACCGGACTGAGCACAGATACGCAGTATTTT | . | TRBJ2-3 | TRBV19 | medium-sized
CATSREGQKNEKLFF | TGTGCCACCAGCAGAGAGGGGCAGAAAAATGAAAAACTGTTTTTT | . | TRBJ1-4 | TRBV15 | many
CASSDGGTSDEQYF | TGTGCCAGCAGTGATGGAGGGACTAGCGACGAGCAGTACTTC | TRBD2 | TRBJ2-7 | TRBV2 | .
CASSEVHEQYF | TGTGCCAGCAGTGAAGTCCACGAGCAGTACTTC | . | TRBJ2-7 | TRBV25-1 | few
CASRPELGEAFF | TGTGCCAGTAGGCCTGAACTGGGTGAAGCTTTCTTT | . | TRBJ1-1 | TRBV19 | once
CASSLQRAGGQFSTEAFF | TGTGCCAGCAGTCTCCAGCGGGCCGGGGGTCAGTTTAGCACTGAAGCTTTCTTT | . | TRBJ1-1 | TRBV6-1 | .
CASSLSSGGREQYF | TGTGCCAGCAGCTTAAGTAGCGGGGGGCGCGAGCAGTACTTC | TRBD2 | TRBJ2-7 | TRBV7-4 | .
CASSQDRTGANTEAFF | TGCGCCAGCAGCCAAGATCGTACAGGGGCGAACACTGAAGCTTTCTTT | TRBD1 | TRBJ1-1 | TRBV4-3 | many
CATRTSLKDEQYF | TGTGCCACCCGGACTAGCCTCAAGGACGAGCAGTACTTC | TRBD2 | TRBJ2-7 | TRBV2 | few
CSARRQGKFTGELFF | TGCAGTGCTAGAAGACAGGGAAAGTTCACCGGGGAGCTGTTTTTT | TRBD1 | TRBJ2-2 | TRBV20-1 | many
CASSSRTVETYEQYF | TGTGCCAGCAGTTCTAGGACAGTGGAGACCTACGAGCAGTACTTC | . | TRBJ2-7 | TRBV7-8 | many
CASTDGQWAFF | TGCGCCAGCACCGACGGACAGTGGGCTTTCTTT | . | TRBJ1-1 | TRBV10-1 | .
CASSEGQGNTEAFF | TGTGCCAGCAGTGAAGGACAGGGGAACACTGAAGCTTTCTTT | TRBD1 | TRBJ1-1 | TRBV9 | few
CSAVTGGFENIQYF | TGCAGTGCTGTAACTGGGGGATTCGAAAACATTCAGTACTTC | . | TRBJ2-4 | TRBV20-1 | once
CASSLTLARYEQYF | TGTGCCAGCAGCTTAACACTAGCACGGTACGAGCAGTACTTC | . | TRBJ2-7 | TRBV13 | many
CATSRGRDGAYEQYF | TGTGCCACCAGCAGAGGGCGGGACGGGGCCTACGAGCAGTACTTC | . | TRBJ2-7 | TRBV15 | .
CASSPSRAAIYGYTF | TGCGCCAGCAGCCCATCCAGGGCCGCAATCTATGGCTACACCTTC | . | TRBJ1-2 | TRBV4-3 | few
CASRDQGEATEAFF | TGTGCCAGCCGGGATCAAGGGGAGGCCACTGAAGCTTTCTTT | . | TRBJ1-1 | TRBV7-9 | many
CASSLLAGGSETQYF | TGTGCCAGCAGTTTACTAGCGGGGGGCTCAGAGACCCAGTACTTC | TRBD2 | TRBJ2-5 | TRBV25-1 | .
CATSDLTGELFF | TGTGCCACCAGTGATTTGACCGGGGAGCTGTTTTTT | . | TRBJ2-2 | TRBV24-1 | many
CAFRQAEDSPLHF | TGTGCCTTTAGACAGGCCGAAGATTCACCCCTCCACTTT | . | TRBJ1-6 | TRBV10-3 | .
CAISVDRVNQPQHF | TGTGCCATCAGTGTAGACAGAGTCAATCAGCCCCAGCATTTT | . | TRBJ1-5 | TRBV10-3 | .
CTSSLGFPGELFF | TGTACCAGCAGCCTCGGCTTCCCCGGGGAGCTGTTTTTT | . | TRBJ2-2 | TRBV7-2 | .
CASSGTGGTEAFF | TGTGCCAGCAGCGGGACAGGGGGGACTGAAGCTTTCTTT | TRBD1 | TRBJ1-1 | TRBV7-2 | few